This T cell receptor beta chain was captured by sequencing in a study of blood T cell repertoires in COVID-19. Study as a whole: T cells, B-cell-depleted T cells, or PBMCs supplied cDNA or gDNA.

The CDR3 has 13 amino acids. Looked up from germline, CDR1 is MNHEY and CDR2 is SVGAGI. V shed 6 bases and J shed 6 bases, with 11 bases lying between them. As originally analysed: For nucleated cells, counts were estimated from reference gene primer amplification. Clones were read by immunoSEQ multiplex PCR, and TCRdb kept only the in-frame ones, dropping some. V, J and clone size are those of that table, while D and trimming were read from the DNA. The table lists nearly 25,000 clones, around 90% of them singletons. Sequenced material: peripheral blood. The TCR was taken from a man aged 70 or older with active COVID-19. The V gene is TRBV6-5, the J gene TRBJ2-2; D perhaps matches TRBD1 (5 bases). The CDR3 here is CASSLRTSGELFF. DNA of the CDR3: TGTGCCAGCAGCCTTCGGACATCCGGGGAGCTGTTTTTT.